What follows are 26 T cell receptor beta chains derived from one specimen sequenced in a study of cytomegalovirus exposure and HLA in healthy donors. Clones were read by immunoSEQ multiplex PCR, and TCRdb kept only the in-frame ones, dropping some. The sample lists a few hundred thousand clones, roughly 90% occurring once. The sequenced sample was PBMCs. The receptor source for this set is a woman under 30 in good health and CMV-seronegative.

The rearrangement joins TRBV4-2 to TRBJ1-5; possible D gene TRBD1, 6 bases. The V end lost 0 bases, the J end lost 6 bases, and 12 bases lay between the germline ends. CDR1 and CDR2 (germline): LGHNA, YNFKEQ. The CDR3 covers 15 residues. The CDR3 DNA follows: TGTGCCAGCAGCCAAGATGGCGGGGGCGGTCAGCCCCAGCATTTT. Protein sequence: CASSQDGGGGQPQHF.

The chain links TRBV6-4 to TRBJ1-6; possibly TRBD1 for D (5 bases). CDR1 and CDR2 (germline): MRHNA, SNTAGT. Trimming shortened V by 4 bases and J by 6 bases, and 13 bases separated the two germline ends. The CDR3 loop spans 15 amino acids. DNA of the CDR3: TGTGCCAGCAGTGCGTCCCTCGGGGGTAATTCACCCCTCCACTTT. Amino acids: CASSASLGGNSPLHF.

The chain has TRBV7-8 and TRBJ1-2; a possible D gene is TRBD1 (5 bases). The germline V gene has CDR1 SGHVS and CDR2 FQNEAQ. The CDR3 sequence is 16 residues long. With 4 bases removed from V and 8 bases from J, the gap between germline ends came to 23 bases. In nucleotides, the CDR3 is TGTGCCAGCAGCTCTTCCCCTCGAGCCCACCGGGGGGGCTACACCTTC. Its translation: CASSSSPRAHRGGYTF.

This chain links TRBV6-1 with TRBJ2-7, with a weak D call TRBD1 (6 bases). V lost 6 bases and J lost 3, with 12 bases in between. Germline values: CDR1 MNHNS, CDR2 SASEGT. The CDR3 runs to 13 residues. The CDR3 loop reads CASRETGRYEQYF. The DNA of the CDR3 is TGTGCCAGCAGGGAGACAGGTCGCTACGAGCAGTACTTC.

The CDR3: CASSAATGVGGELFF. The CDR3 region has the DNA TGTGCCAGCAGCGCGGCGACAGGGGTTGGCGGGGAGCTGTTTTTT. The genes are TRBV5-4 and TRBJ2-2, with 8 bases fitting TRBD1. After removal of 4 bases from V and 7 bases from J, the junction contained 9 bases not matched to a gene. This CDR3 is 15 amino acids long. Per germline, CDR1 SGHNT and CDR2 YYREEE (reference sequence).

The chain recombines TRBV6-6 with TRBJ2-7; 8 nucleotides match TRBD2. The CDR3 runs 13 residues. The V segment lost 6 bases and the J segment 3 bases; nucleotides outside the gene matches: 4. CDR1 and CDR2 (germline): MNHNY, SVGAGI (reference sequence). The CDR3 DNA is TGTGCCAGCAGACGGGAGGGGAGCTACGAGCAGTACTTC. Amino acid sequence: CASRREGSYEQYF.

This chain connects TRBV7-8 to TRBJ1-3, with TRBD1 matching over 7 bases. The trim removed 5 bases at V and 0 bases at J, leaving 7 bases unmatched. Germline V gene data show CDR1 as SGHVS and CDR2 as FQNEAQ. The CDR3 length is 16 residues. CDR3 nucleotides: TGTGCCAGCAGCCCCGGGACAGCTAGCTCTGGAAACACCATATATTTT. The encoded protein is CASSPGTASSGNTIYF.

The V gene is TRBV5-6, the J gene TRBJ1-1; D is unclear. In germline, CDR1 is SGHDT, CDR2 YYEEEE. CDR3 length equals 15 residues. Trimming pared 3 bases from V and 1 base from J, leaving 13 bases between. The CDR3, as DNA: TGTGCCAGCAGCTCCTCCGGACGGGGGAACACTGAAGCTTTCTTT. Amino acid sequence: CASSSSGRGNTEAFF.

In nucleotides, the CDR3 is TGTGCCATCAGTGAGCAGAAGAACACTGAAGCTTTCTTT. This gives the protein CAISEQKNTEAFF. J is TRBJ1-1 and V is TRBV10-3, with D uncertain. The CDR3 loop spans 13 amino acids. V lost 2 bases to trimming and J lost 1 base, with 5 bases between them. The germline gives CDR1 ENHRY, CDR2 SYGVKD.

The rearrangement joins TRBV6-4 to TRBJ2-3; the D gene is possibly TRBD2 (5 bases). The germline CDR1 and CDR2 sequences are MRHNA and SNTAGT. The CDR3 runs to 15 residues. Trimming left V 4 bases short and J 1 base short, with 12 bases between. The CDR3 DNA is TGTGCCAGCAGTGCGGTGGGAGCCCGCACAGATACGCAGTATTTT. Translating it yields CASSAVGARTDTQYF.

The J gene is TRBJ1-1, the V gene TRBV29-1, with 9 nucleotides matching TRBD1. The CDR3 contains 13 residues. CDR1 SQVTM and CDR2 ANQGSEA come from the germline V gene. Trimming cost V 7 bases and J 1 base; bases outside gene matches: 4. The CDR3 is CSAEGQGNTEAFF. CDR3 DNA sequence: TGCAGCGCAGAGGGACAGGGGAACACTGAAGCTTTCTTT.

The gene calls are TRBV7-9 and TRBJ2-1, with D possibly being TRBD2 (6 bases). The CDR3 has 12 residues. The germline gives CDR1 SEHNR, CDR2 FQNEAQ (reference sequence). V was shortened by 4 bases and J by 5 bases, with 6 bases between the two germline ends. This CDR3 reads CASSSGDNEQFF. The CDR3 DNA follows: TGTGCCAGCAGCTCGGGAGACAATGAGCAGTTCTTC.

A few counts support this clone. This sequence joins TRBV27 and TRBJ2-2; tentative D call: TRBD1 (5 bases). V lost 9 bases and J 2 bases, leaving 10 bases between the germline ends. The CDR3 is 13 amino acids. Germline V gives CDR1 MNHEY, CDR2 SMNVEV (reference sequence). CDR3 in amino acids: CASNQGNTGELFF. The CDR3 region has the DNA TGTGCCAGTAACCAGGGCAACACCGGGGAGCTGTTTTTT.

J is TRBJ1-4 and V is TRBV28; TRBD1 matches at 8 bases. The CDR3 covers 15 residues. Losses at the gene ends were 8 bases for V and 4 bases for J; bases not matched to a gene: 9. The germline CDR1 and CDR2 sequences are MDHEN and SYDVKM. This CDR3 reads CASAGPGQVNEKLFF. For the CDR3, the DNA is TGTGCCAGCGCAGGCCCGGGACAGGTTAATGAAAAACTGTTTTTT.

The chain links TRBV9 to TRBJ2-6, with 8 positions matching TRBD2. Looked up from germline, CDR1 is SGDLS and CDR2 is YYNGEE. Losses at the gene ends were 3 bases for V and 0 bases for J; bases not matched to a gene: 2. This CDR3 is built from 16 residues. CDR3 amino acids: CASSASGSSGANVLTF. In DNA form, the CDR3 reads TGTGCCAGCAGCGCGAGCGGGAGCTCTGGGGCCAACGTCCTGACTTTC.

The chain couples TRBV27 to TRBJ2-7, with D possibly matching TRBD1 (6 bases). CDR1 and CDR2 (germline): MNHEY, SMNVEV (reference sequence). The CDR3 contains 14 residues. Trimming took off 3 bases at V and 6 bases at J, with 15 bases between the two ends. DNA of the CDR3: TGTGCCAGCAGTTTTCCAGGGGTCGGTAGCGAGCAGTACTTC. Protein product: CASSFPGVGSEQYF.

The gene calls are TRBV2 and TRBJ2-5; D unresolved. CDR1 is SNHLY and CDR2 is FYNNEI in the germline V gene. The length of the CDR3 is 15 residues. Trimming took off 6 bases at V and 0 bases at J, with 14 bases between the two ends. The CDR3 coding sequence is TGTGCCAGCAGCACACGAACCGGGTACCAAGAGACCCAGTACTTC. This encodes CASSTRTGYQETQYF.

This chain links TRBV6-5 with TRBJ2-7, with D uncertain. V was pared by 5 bases and J by 7 bases, with 15 bases between. The CDR3 consists of 13 residues. Germline CDR1 reads MNHEY; CDR2 reads SVGAGI. The CDR3 protein is CASSLVPTHEQYF. The CDR3 DNA reads as TGTGCCAGCAGTCTAGTGCCCACCCATGAGCAGTACTTC.

The V and J genes are TRBV4-2 and TRBJ1-2; tentatively, D is TRBD1 (6 bases). This CDR3 has 14 amino acids. Germline loops: CDR1 LGHNA, CDR2 YNFKEQ. V lost 0 bases and J 6 bases, leaving 11 bases between the germline ends. The CDR3 is CASSQDQQGDGYTF. CDR3 nucleotide sequence: TGTGCCAGCAGCCAAGATCAACAGGGAGATGGCTACACCTTC.

This clone was counted once. V is TRBV4-3 and J is TRBJ2-7; TRBD2 agrees at 10 bases. CDR1 and CDR2 (germline): LGHNA, YSLEER. The V segment lost 1 base and the J segment 2 bases; nucleotides outside the gene matches: 8. The CDR3 has 17 residues. CDR3 in amino acids: CASSQVDSGRYTYEQYF. The CDR3 DNA reads as TGCGCCAGCAGCCAAGTAGATAGCGGGAGGTATACCTACGAGCAGTACTTC.

The chain is built from TRBV7-9 and TRBJ2-3; a possible D gene is TRBD2 (5 bases). Per germline, CDR1 SEHNR and CDR2 FQNEAQ (reference sequence). The V and J ends lost 8 bases and 3 bases respectively, with 12 bases between them. The CDR3 contains 13 residues. CDR3 residues: CASEGVRTDTQYF. CDR3 nucleotides: TGTGCCAGCGAGGGAGTAAGGACAGATACGCAGTATTTT.

The chain carries TRBV7-3 and TRBJ2-1; 9 nucleotides line up with TRBD2. This CDR3 contains 15 residues. From germline, CDR1 is SGHTA and CDR2 FQGTGA. With 5 bases clipped from V and 0 bases from J, the junction kept 2 bases outside the gene matches. This CDR3 is CASSDSGSSYNEQFF. The CDR3 DNA reads as TGTGCCAGCAGCGATAGCGGGAGCTCCTACAATGAGCAGTTCTTC.

The chain uses TRBV2 and TRBJ1-6; D is perhaps TRBD1 (5 bases). Germline values: CDR1 SNHLY, CDR2 FYNNEI. V was clipped by 10 bases and J by 6 bases, with 13 bases between them. The CDR3 runs to 13 residues. The CDR3 reads CATLTDLNSPLHF. In DNA form, the CDR3 reads TGTGCCACCCTGACAGACCTTAATTCACCCCTCCACTTT.

V gene TRBV14 combines with J gene TRBJ1-2; D gene ambiguous. CDR3 length: 12 residues. V was clipped by 6 bases and J by 8 bases, with 13 bases between them. Looked up from germline, CDR1 is SGHDN and CDR2 is FVKESK. Here the CDR3 DNA reads TGTGCCAGCAGTCACGGAGGGAGCGGCTACACCTTC. It is translated as CASSHGGSGYTF. Full variable domain (missing parts from reference TRBV14 and TRBJ1-2): EAGVTQFPSHSVIEKGQTVTLRCDPISGHDNLYWYRRVMGKEIKFLLHFVKESKQDESGMPNNRFLAERTGGTYSTLKVQPAELEDSGVYFCASSHGGSGYTFGSGTRLTVV.

The rearrangement links TRBV2 to TRBJ2-1; 8 nucleotides line up with TRBD2. Germline CDR1 reads SNHLY; CDR2 reads FYNNEI. The CDR3 is 18 residues long. J lost 6 bases, V lost 2 bases, and 15 bases had no gene match. The DNA for the CDR3 is TGTGCCAGCAGTGAAATTGCCAGCGGGAGCGGGGGACGCAATGAGCAGTTCTTC. It codes for CASSEIASGSGGRNEQFF.

A single count supports this clone. The chain employs TRBV28 and TRBJ2-1, with 9 positions matching TRBD2. The CDR3 extends over 14 amino acids. Germline lookup yields CDR1 MDHEN and CDR2 SYDVKM. After removal of 8 bases from V and 7 bases from J, the junction contained 9 bases not matched to a gene. CDR3 nucleotides: TGTGCCAGCCTGCCGGGACTAGCTGCGAATGAGCAGTTCTTC. Amino acid sequence: CASLPGLAANEQFF.